The clone carrying this T cell receptor (beta chain) was counted between two and nine times. The antigen remains undetermined. The sample comes from a study of cytomegalovirus exposure and HLA in healthy donors. Findings of the study overall: Productive rates of about 90% or about 30% were seen for most TCR beta V segments in an earlier analysis. Available immune exposure information covered CMV serostatus only.

PCR primers comprised 60 Vbeta and 13 Jbeta primers. Authors' methods: Later, an analysis found about 77 million unique TCR beta chains, and 9.5 million to 11 million of these were shared. Sequencing was performed with immunoSEQ multiplex PCR; in TCRdb, only in-frame clones are kept and a portion is missing. Clone size and the V and J calls come from that table; the DNA yielded D and trimming. The sample lists 180,000 or so clones, about 9% occurring once. V lost 3 bases, J lost 7 bases, and 16 bases lay in between. CDR1 is WSHSY and CDR2 is SAAADI in the germline V gene. This CDR3 is 14 amino acids long.

The TCR comes from a woman in her twenties or thirties in good health and CMV-seropositive. The chain employs TRBV10-2 and TRBJ2-7; D ambiguous. The sequenced material came from PBMCs. The CDR3 protein is CASSEGRGAREQYF. For the CDR3, the DNA is TGCGCCAGCAGTGAAGGTCGTGGCGCCAGGGAGCAGTACTTC.